The clone carrying this T cell receptor (beta chain) appeared many times. Its antigen is as yet unknown. Sequencing libraries for TCR beta were prepared with iRepertoire HTBI primers and Arm-PCR of CDR3 regions. MiXCR was run by TCRdb on the multiplex PCR reads, yielding one entry per CDR3 protein. The sample lists approximately 400,000 distinct CDR3 sequences; roughly 20% were seen once. This sample stems from a study of regulatory T cells in long-lasting Graves disease. Study-wide background: Positive TSH receptor antibodies alongside over 5 years of antithyroid drugs were what marked Graves' disease as persistent. Study-wide results and caveats: Between persistent patients, more than 2,500 public clonotypes were shared, exceeding the approximately 870 shared between new patients. Only a small sample size was used, which may have cut accuracy.

This CDR3 has 19 amino acids. The V gene's germline CDR1 is MNHGY and CDR2 SAAAGT. The V end lost 0 bases, the J end lost 0 bases, and 18 bases lay between the germline ends. Time point in this sample: persistent/refractory GD, antithyroid drugs over 5 years with positive TRAb. Following extraction of RNA from PBMCs, that RNA was used to make the TCR library. In this cohort, patients came from an endocrinology department located in Xi'an, China. The source of this sequence is a woman aged 40 to 50 with Graves disease. The V and J genes are TRBV6-8 and TRBJ1-5; D is uncertain. The sample here was peripheral blood mononuclear cells (PBMCs), taken when the disease was refractory, from a patient treated with antithyroid drugs. CDR3 region: CASSYSFLQIAYSNQPQHF. The CDR3 DNA reads TGTGCCAGCAGTTACTCTTTCCTACAGATAGCTTATAGCAATCAGCCCCAGCATTTT.